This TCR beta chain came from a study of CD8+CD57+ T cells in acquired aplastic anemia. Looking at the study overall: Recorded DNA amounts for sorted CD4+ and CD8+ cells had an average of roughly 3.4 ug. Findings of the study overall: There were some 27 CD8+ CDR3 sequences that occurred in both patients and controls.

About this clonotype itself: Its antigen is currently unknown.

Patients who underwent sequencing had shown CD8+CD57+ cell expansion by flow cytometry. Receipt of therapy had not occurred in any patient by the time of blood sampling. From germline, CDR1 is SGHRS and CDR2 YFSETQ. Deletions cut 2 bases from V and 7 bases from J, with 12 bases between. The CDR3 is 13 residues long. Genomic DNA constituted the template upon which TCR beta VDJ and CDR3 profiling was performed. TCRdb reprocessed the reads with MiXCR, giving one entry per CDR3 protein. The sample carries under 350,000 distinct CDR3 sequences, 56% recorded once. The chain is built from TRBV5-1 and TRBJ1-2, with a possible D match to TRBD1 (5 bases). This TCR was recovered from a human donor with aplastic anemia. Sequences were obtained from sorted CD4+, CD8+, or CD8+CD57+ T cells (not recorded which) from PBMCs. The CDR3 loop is CASSFLPQGGYTF. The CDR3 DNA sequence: TGCGCCAGCAGCTTTCTACCCCAGGGTGGCTACACCTTC.